The 9 T cell receptor beta chains below all came from one sample that was sequenced in a study of shared clonotypes between healthy human individuals. Profiling relied on immunoSEQ multiplex PCR, and the TCRdb table lists in-frame clones only, not all of them. The repertoire holds about 480,000 clones, with approximately 79% as singletons. Sequenced: PBMCs. These receptors were collected from a woman in her thirties or forties in good health. Some clones in this sample may be carry-over from other donors' samples.

V gene TRBV2 combines with J gene TRBJ1-3; perhaps TRBD1 as D (5 bases). The CDR3 is made up of 13 amino acids. Per germline, CDR1 SNHLY and CDR2 FYNNEI. V was cut by 5 bases and J by 7 bases, with 12 bases left in between. The DNA for the CDR3 is TGTGCCAGCAGTCCTCGACAGACTAACACCATATATTTT. It codes for CASSPRQTNTIYF.

The CDR3 nucleotides read TGTGCCAGCAGCCCGGGACAGGGGAGGGGAAAACTGTTTTTT. Translated, it gives CASSPGQGRGKLFF. The V gene is TRBV7-6, the J gene TRBJ1-4; 10 bases match TRBD1. The CDR3 is made up of 14 amino acids. V lost 5 bases, J lost 10 bases, and 7 bases stayed unmatched. CDR1 and CDR2 from the germline V gene are SGHVS and FNYEAQ.

This clone was observed a handful of times. The chain employs TRBV7-2 and TRBJ2-5; 10 nucleotides match TRBD2. The germline CDR1 and CDR2 sequences are SGHTA and FQGNSA. There are 16 residues in the CDR3. V dropped 2 bases and J dropped 2; count of bases not matched to a gene: 5. The CDR3 DNA reads as TGTGCCAGCAGCTTATCAGCTAGCGGGGGACAAGAGACCCAGTACTTC. Its protein is CASSLSASGGQETQYF. The variable domain in full, with the rest retrieved from reference TRBV7-2 and TRBJ2-5, is GAGVSQSPSNKVTEKGKDVELRCDPISGHTALYWYRQSLGQGLEFLIYFQGNSAPDKSGLPSDRFSAERTGGSVSTLTIQRTQQEDSAVYLCASSLSASGGQETQYFGPGTRLLVL.

This clone was recorded once. This sample also contains other DNA sequences that code for the same CDR3. The J gene is TRBJ2-5, the V gene TRBV7-3; a possible D gene is TRBD1 (5 bases). This CDR3 is 14 amino acids long. Trimming took off 2 bases at V and 0 bases at J, with 7 bases between the two ends. The V gene's germline CDR1 is SGHTA and CDR2 FQGTGA. CDR3 bases: TGTGCCAGCAGCTTATCCAGGGACCAAGAGACCCAGTACTTC. The encoded protein is CASSLSRDQETQYF.

The genes are TRBV5-1 and TRBJ2-7, with TRBD1 matching over 9 bases. Germline values: CDR1 SGHRS, CDR2 YFSETQ. Unmatched junction bases numbered 7, after V lost 0 bases and J lost 3 bases. This CDR3 spans 16 amino acids. CDR3 nucleotides: TGCGCCAGCAGCTTGGTATCCGGGACAGGGAACTACGAGCAGTACTTC. This codes for CASSLVSGTGNYEQYF.

The chain couples TRBV7-2 to TRBJ1-1; no clear D gene. The ends were cut back, 5 bases at V and 7 bases at J, with 20 bases in the middle. Germline-derived CDR1 and CDR2 are SGHTA and FQGNSA. The length of the CDR3 is 15 residues. This CDR3 reads CASSRRAGRAYEAFF. For the CDR3, the DNA is TGTGCCAGCAGCCGAAGGGCTGGGCGCGCATATGAAGCTTTCTTT. Full variable domain (missing parts from reference TRBV7-2 and TRBJ1-1): GAGVSQSPSNKVTEKGKDVELRCDPISGHTALYWYRQSLGQGLEFLIYFQGNSAPDKSGLPSDRFSAERTGGSVSTLTIQRTQQEDSAVYLCASSRRAGRAYEAFFGQGTRLTVV.

This clone occurred a few times. CDR3 loop: CASSYGQNTEAFF. DNA for the CDR3: TGTGCCAGCAGCTATGGACAGAACACTGAAGCTTTCTTT. The chain combines TRBV9 with TRBJ1-1, with D tentatively TRBD1 (5 bases). Per the germline V gene, CDR1 is SGDLS and CDR2 is YYNGEE. The CDR3 sequence is 13 residues long. The V gene lost 4 bases and the J gene lost 1 base, with 8 bases spanning the gap.

The chain links TRBV11-2 to TRBJ2-7, with D hard to call. Germline-derived CDR1 and CDR2 are SGHAT and FQNNGV. The CDR3 is 12 residues long. Trimming stripped 2 bases from V and 5 bases from J, with 7 bases between. The chain's CDR3 is CASSLSGNEQYF. CDR3 bases: TGTGCCAGCAGCTTATCCGGTAACGAGCAGTACTTC. Looking up the rest from reference TRBV11-2 and TRBJ2-7 gives the full variable domain: EAGVAQSPRYKIIEKRQSVAFWCNPISGHATLYWYQQILGQGPKLLIQFQNNGVVDDSQLPKDRFSAERLKGVDSTLKIQPAKLEDSAVYLCASSLSGNEQYFGPGTRLTVT.

Only a few counts were recorded for this clone. CDR3 region: CASSGQATAYGYTF. The CDR3 nucleotides read TGTGCCAGCAGTGGGCAAGCCACGGCATATGGCTACACCTTC. This chain uses TRBV2 with TRBJ1-2, with D uncertain. The CDR3 covers 14 residues. V was pared by 4 bases and J by 5 bases, with 14 bases between. The germline gives CDR1 SNHLY, CDR2 FYNNEI.